The 30 T cell receptor beta chains below come from one sample, sequenced in a study of a mutant IDH1 vaccine in newly diagnosed glioma. Their antigens remain unidentified. Time point described: week 35, safety follow-up. Vaccination comprised doses that each held 300 ug of mutant IDH1 20-mer peptide, plus topical imiquimod. Using immunoSEQ multiplex PCR, the repertoire was profiled, and TCRdb retains in-frame clones only, with some absent. The top ten hold around 4.1% of the sample, which has roughly 54,000 clones, roughly 80% seen once. This specimen consisted of PBMCs, obtained from a glioma patient whose treatment included an IDH1 peptide vaccine. Receptors originate from a woman aged 18-29 years with glioma.

The rearrangement links TRBV11-2 to TRBJ2-2; 7 bases map to TRBD2. J lost 4 bases, V lost 2 bases, and 1 base had no gene match. Per germline, CDR1 SGHAT and CDR2 FQNNGV. The CDR3 runs to 14 residues. The CDR3 region is CASSLLAATGELFF. The CDR3 DNA follows: TGTGCCAGCAGCTTACTAGCGGCCACCGGGGAGCTGTTTTTT.

The rearrangement uses TRBV2 and TRBJ2-1, with 12 nucleotides matching TRBD2. Germline V CDR1 and CDR2: SNHLY, FYNNEI. CDR3 length equals 15 residues. V dropped 6 bases and J dropped 7; count of bases not matched to a gene: 7. In DNA form, the CDR3 reads TGTGCCAGCAGCTTACTAGCGGGGGGTGGTAATGAGCAGTTCTTC. Encoded protein: CASSLLAGGGNEQFF.

The chain has TRBV11-2 and TRBJ2-2, with D perhaps matching TRBD2 (5 bases). CDR1 is SGHAT and CDR2 is FQNNGV in the germline V gene. The CDR3 spans 12 residues. Trimming took 8 bases from V and 7 from J, leaving 11 bases between them. The CDR3 region has the DNA TGTGCCAGCGAGGAGGTCGACGGGGAGCTGTTTTTT. Its translation is CASEEVDGELFF.

This rearrangement joins TRBV29-1 to TRBJ2-5, with D unresolved. Looked up from germline, CDR1 is SQVTM and CDR2 is ANQGSEA. This CDR3 is built from 13 residues. V shed 3 bases and J shed 1 base, with 9 bases lying between them. Here the CDR3 DNA reads TGCAGCGTTGACGGCAGCTCCCAAGAGACCCAGTACTTC. This gives the protein CSVDGSSQETQYF.

CDR3 residues: CAIADSDSLGGAFF. In DNA, the CDR3 is TGTGCCATTGCCGATTCGGACAGTTTGGGTGGTGCTTTCTTT. The chain joins TRBV10-3 to TRBJ1-1; perhaps TRBD1 as D (6 bases). The CDR3 has 14 amino acids. The germline V gene encodes CDR1 ENHRY and CDR2 SYGVKD. The V and J ends lost 9 bases and 11 bases respectively, with 25 bases between them.

The rearrangement uses TRBV30 and TRBJ1-2; D is undetermined. This CDR3 contains 8 residues. Germline CDR1 is GTSNPN and CDR2 is SVGIG (reference sequence). The V end was cut by 8 bases, the J end by 6 bases, with 4 bases between. The CDR3 loop is CALNGYTF. The DNA of the CDR3 is TGTGCCCTCAATGGCTACACCTTC.

This chain connects TRBV30 to TRBJ1-5; D perhaps matches TRBD1 (5 bases). The CDR3 is 15 residues long. Germline CDR1 is GTSNPN and CDR2 is SVGIG (reference sequence). V lost 2 bases and J lost 0, with 11 bases in between. The DNA of the CDR3 is TGTGCCTGGAGTTTTGGGGGATATAGCAATCAGCCCCAGCATTTT. It encodes CAWSFGGYSNQPQHF.

A single count supports this clone. The V gene is TRBV4-3, the J gene TRBJ2-1; 14 bases are a match to TRBD2. This CDR3 contains 15 residues. V shed 4 bases, J shed 6 bases, and the junction held 2 bases outside the gene matches. From germline, CDR1 is LGHNA and CDR2 YSLEER. The CDR3 bases are TGCGCCAGCAGCCCCGGGACTAGCGGGGGCAATGAGCAGTTCTTC. It yields the protein CASSPGTSGGNEQFF.

V is TRBV19 and J is TRBJ1-4; TRBD1 is a possible D gene (5 bases). Between the trimmed V and J ends, which lost 4 bases and 3 bases, there was a span of 9 bases. CDR3 size: 14 residues. Germline V gene data show CDR1 as LNHDA and CDR2 as SQIVND (reference sequence). CDR3 DNA sequence: TGTGCCAGTAGTACAGGGTACTCTAATGAAAAACTGTTTTTT. Its protein product is CASSTGYSNEKLFF.

This clone was observed once. The rearrangement links TRBV6-5 to TRBJ1-6; 8 nucleotides line up with TRBD1. Trimming at V came to 6 bases and at J to 8 bases, leaving 6 bases not matched to a gene. The CDR3 is 14 amino acids. Germline lookup yields CDR1 MNHEY and CDR2 SVGAGI. The CDR3 DNA reads as TGTGCCAGCAGGGACGCAGGGGGCTATTCACCCCTCCACTTT. Its translation is CASRDAGGYSPLHF.

The J gene is TRBJ2-3, the V gene TRBV5-4, with D possibly TRBD2 on 5 matching bases. This CDR3 is built from 16 residues. Looked up from germline, CDR1 is SGHNT and CDR2 is YYREEE (reference sequence). Trimming cost V 0 bases and J 4 bases, with 15 bases left between them. CDR3 sequence (DNA): TGTGCCAGCAGCTTGGACGGGAACCCCTCCTCAGATACGCAGTATTTT. This translates into CASSLDGNPSSDTQYF.

The chain has TRBV29-1 and TRBJ1-2, with 7 bases matching TRBD1. Germline V gene sequence: CDR1 SQVTM, CDR2 ANQGSEA. V lost 3 bases and J lost 4; bases outside the gene matches: 2. The CDR3 extends over 12 amino acids. The CDR3 loop reads CSVEGTVYGYTF. The CDR3 DNA is TGCAGCGTTGAGGGGACAGTCTATGGCTACACCTTC.

V and J are TRBV18 and TRBJ2-1; D not certain. CDR1 and CDR2 (germline): KGHSH, LQKENI. The CDR3 sequence is 13 residues long. V gave up 2 bases and J gave up 7 bases, with 9 bases separating them. DNA for the CDR3: TGTGCCAGCTCACCAGGTCTGAAGAATGAGCAGTTCTTC. This sequence encodes CASSPGLKNEQFF. Drawing the rest from reference TRBV18 and TRBJ2-1, the complete variable domain is NAGVMQNPRHLVRRRGQEARLRCSPMKGHSHVYWYRQLPEEGLKFMVYLQKENIIDESGMPKERFSAEFPKEGPSILRIQQVVRGDSAAYFCASSPGLKNEQFFGPGTRLTVL.

The chain combines TRBV6-5 with TRBJ1-1; the D is unclear. The CDR3 runs to 14 residues. The V end was cut by 4 bases, the J end by 3 bases, with 12 bases between. CDR1 is MNHEY, CDR2 SVGAGI, per germline. The CDR3 here is CASSFQRRDTEAFF. CDR3 in DNA: TGTGCCAGCAGTTTTCAACGGAGGGACACTGAAGCTTTCTTT.

The gene calls are TRBV27 and TRBJ2-1; no firm D call. Germline loops: CDR1 MNHEY, CDR2 SMNVEV (reference sequence). The length of the CDR3 is 15 residues. V was pared by 3 bases and J by 4 bases, with 13 bases between. The CDR3, as DNA: TGTGCCAGCAGTTTGTTCCCTTGGTCGTACAATGAGCAGTTCTTC. It codes for CASSLFPWSYNEQFF.

The V gene is TRBV5-4, the J gene TRBJ2-7, with D perhaps TRBD1 (5 bases). Per germline, CDR1 SGHNT and CDR2 YYREEE (reference sequence). The CDR3 runs 14 residues. V shed 3 bases and J shed 6 bases, with 16 bases lying between them. As DNA, the CDR3 is TGTGCCAGCAGCTCTGGCCATATGGGGCTCGAGCAGTACTTC. Translated: CASSSGHMGLEQYF.

V is TRBV4-3 and J is TRBJ2-7; the match to TRBD1 covers 8 bases. Trimming at V came to 0 bases and at J to 4 bases, leaving 8 bases not matched to a gene. This CDR3 has 16 amino acids. Germline V gene lookup returns CDR1 LGHNA and CDR2 YSLEER. CDR3 protein: CASSQDARQGIYEQYF. The CDR3 coding sequence is TGCGCCAGCAGCCAAGACGCCCGACAGGGGATTTACGAGCAGTACTTC.

This clone was seen only a few times. This rearrangement joins TRBV19 to TRBJ1-5; 12 bases match TRBD1. Looked up from germline, CDR1 is LNHDA and CDR2 is SQIVND (reference sequence). CDR3 length equals 15 residues. J was trimmed by 6 bases and V by 7 bases; bases with no gene match: 7. The CDR3 spells CASTRGTGGLQPQHF. The DNA of the CDR3 is TGTGCCAGTACCCGCGGGACAGGGGGCCTTCAGCCCCAGCATTTT.

The DNA of the CDR3 is TGTGCCAGCAGTGATCGTAGCGGGGGGTTCCTCCCGTACCCCAATGAGCAGTTCTTC. It codes for CASSDRSGGFLPYPNEQFF. V is TRBV2 and J is TRBJ2-1; 10 positions match TRBD2. The length of the CDR3 is 19 residues. J lost 6 bases, V lost 3 bases, and 17 bases had no gene match. Germline CDR1 is SNHLY and CDR2 is FYNNEI.

This clone was detected only once. The CDR3 spells CASSDRPGRRSTEAFF. The CDR3 DNA follows: TGTGCCAGCAGCGACAGACCGGGACGTAGGAGCACTGAAGCTTTCTTT. This chain joins TRBV11-2 and TRBJ1-1; a possible D gene is TRBD1 (5 bases). The CDR3 runs 16 residues. CDR1 and CDR2 from the germline V gene are SGHAT and FQNNGV. V was clipped by 5 bases and J by 4 bases, with 20 bases between them.

The chain's CDR3 is CASSHARVNLYGYTF. Here the CDR3 DNA reads TGCGCCAGCAGCCATGCCAGGGTTAATCTCTATGGCTACACCTTC. The J gene is TRBJ1-2, the V gene TRBV4-3, with D maybe TRBD1 (5 bases). Germline V gene sequence: CDR1 LGHNA, CDR2 YSLEER. V lost 3 bases, J lost 4 bases, and 15 bases lay in between. This CDR3 is 15 amino acids long.

CDR3: CASSLTGGGQPQHF. The CDR3 nucleotides read TGTGCCAGCAGCCTCACAGGGGGCGGTCAGCCCCAGCATTTT. V is TRBV11-2 and J is TRBJ1-5; 9 nucleotides agree with TRBD1. Trimming at V came to 5 bases and at J to 6 bases, leaving 5 bases not matched to a gene. From germline, CDR1 is SGHAT and CDR2 FQNNGV. The length of the CDR3 is 14 residues. Full variable domain (remainder filled in from reference TRBV11-2 and TRBJ1-5): EAGVAQSPRYKIIEKRQSVAFWCNPISGHATLYWYQQILGQGPKLLIQFQNNGVVDDSQLPKDRFSAERLKGVDSTLKIQPAKLEDSAVYLCASSLTGGGQPQHFGDGTRLSIL.

The rearrangement joins TRBV5-1 to TRBJ2-3; D is uncertain. The germline V and J ends were trimmed by 3 bases and 1 base, with 6 bases remaining between them. This CDR3 spans 13 amino acids. Germline CDR1 reads SGHRS; CDR2 reads YFSETQ. CDR3 protein: CASSWTGTDTQYF. CDR3 coding DNA: TGCGCCAGCAGCTGGACGGGCACAGATACGCAGTATTTT.

The chain combines TRBV11-2 with TRBJ2-1; 11 bases fit TRBD2. Germline lookup yields CDR1 SGHAT and CDR2 FQNNGV. J gave up 7 bases and V 5 bases, and 10 bases lay outside the gene matches. The CDR3 has 16 amino acids. DNA of the CDR3: TGTGCCAGCAGCCCCCTTAGCGGGAGGGCTTGGAATGAGCAGTTCTTC. Its translation is CASSPLSGRAWNEQFF.

The V gene is TRBV5-6, the J gene TRBJ2-2; 15 bases are shared with TRBD2. V was pared by 3 bases and J by 5 bases, with 5 bases of the junction left unmatched. The CDR3 is 17 residues long. Germline assignment: CDR1 SGHDT and CDR2 YYEEEE. The CDR3 loop is CASSSGTSGRITGELFF. CDR3 DNA: TGTGCCAGCAGCTCCGGGACTAGCGGGAGGATAACCGGGGAGCTGTTTTTT.

This chain joins TRBV29-1 and TRBJ1-2, with 7 bases that match TRBD1. Trimming at V came to 6 bases and at J to 3 bases, leaving 13 bases not matched to a gene. This CDR3 spans 15 amino acids. Germline V gene sequence: CDR1 SQVTM, CDR2 ANQGSEA. DNA of the CDR3: TGCAGCGTGTTCCACAGGGGCCCTCAAGACTATGGCTACACCTTC. Its protein is CSVFHRGPQDYGYTF.

This rearrangement joins TRBV6-6 to TRBJ2-1; D remains unclear. CDR1 is MNHNY and CDR2 is SVGAGI in the germline V gene (reference sequence). V gave up 0 bases and J gave up 2 bases, with 2 bases separating them. This CDR3 comprises 13 residues. The CDR3 is CASSYSPYNEQFF. The CDR3 nucleotides read TGTGCCAGCAGTTACTCTCCCTACAATGAGCAGTTCTTC.

This clone was recorded only once. This chain joins TRBV7-8 and TRBJ2-7, with TRBD2 identical over 15 bases. CDR3 length: 16 amino acids. V lost 4 bases to trimming and J lost 7 bases; unmatched junction nucleotides: 8. Looked up from germline, CDR1 is SGHVS and CDR2 is FQNEAQ. The CDR3 sequence is CASSWGLAGGPLEQYF. CDR3 DNA: TGTGCCAGCAGCTGGGGACTAGCGGGAGGCCCCCTGGAGCAGTACTTC.

This chain connects TRBV5-1 to TRBJ2-7; 7 bases line up with TRBD1. The germline CDR1 and CDR2 sequences are SGHRS and YFSETQ. CDR3 length: 16 residues. Trimming took 0 bases from V and 4 from J; bases not matched to a gene: 10. The CDR3 protein is CASSLAPGDSLYEQYF. DNA for the CDR3: TGCGCCAGCAGCTTGGCCCCCGGGGACAGCCTTTACGAGCAGTACTTC.

There are a few counts of this clone. The chain joins TRBV6-6 to TRBJ1-2, with 7 bases aligning to TRBD1. Germline CDR1 is MNHNY and CDR2 is SVGAGI (reference sequence). There are 13 residues in the CDR3. The trim removed 7 bases at V and 2 bases at J, leaving 4 bases unmatched. CDR3 nucleotides: TGTGCCAGCAACAGGGGTGGCAACTATGGCTACACCTTC. It encodes CASNRGGNYGYTF.